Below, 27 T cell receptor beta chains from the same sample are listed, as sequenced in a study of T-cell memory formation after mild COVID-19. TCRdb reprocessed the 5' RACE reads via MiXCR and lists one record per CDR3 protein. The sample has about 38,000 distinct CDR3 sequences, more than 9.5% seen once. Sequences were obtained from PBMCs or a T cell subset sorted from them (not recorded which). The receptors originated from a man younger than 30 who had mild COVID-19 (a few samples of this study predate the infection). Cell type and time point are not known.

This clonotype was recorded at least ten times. For the CDR3, the DNA is TGCAGCGTTTTTTCCCCCGGAGGAAGGTACGAGCAGTACTTC. It is translated as CSVFSPGGRYEQYF. The V gene is TRBV29-1, the J gene TRBJ2-7; D perhaps matches TRBD2 (5 bases). V gave up 5 bases and J gave up 4 bases, with 18 bases separating them. Germline CDR1 and CDR2: SQVTM and ANQGSEA. The CDR3 sequence is 14 residues long.

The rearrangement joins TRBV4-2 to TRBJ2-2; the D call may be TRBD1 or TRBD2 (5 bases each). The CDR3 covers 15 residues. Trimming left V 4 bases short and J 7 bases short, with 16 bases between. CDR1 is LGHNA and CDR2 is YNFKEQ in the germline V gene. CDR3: CASSRPGATGGELFF. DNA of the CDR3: TGTGCCAGCAGCCGGCCCGGGGCCACGGGCGGGGAGCTGTTTTTT.

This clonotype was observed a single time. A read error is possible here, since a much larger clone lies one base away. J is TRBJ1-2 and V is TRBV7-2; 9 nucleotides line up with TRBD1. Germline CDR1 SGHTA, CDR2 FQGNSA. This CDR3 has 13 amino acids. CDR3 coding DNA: TGTGCCGGCAGCTTGGACAGGGGACATGGCTACACCTTC. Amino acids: CAGSLDRGHGYTF.

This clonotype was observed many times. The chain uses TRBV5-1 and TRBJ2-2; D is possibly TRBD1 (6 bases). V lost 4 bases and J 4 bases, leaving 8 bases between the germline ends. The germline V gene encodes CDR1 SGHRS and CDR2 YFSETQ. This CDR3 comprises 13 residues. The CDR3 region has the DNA TGCGCCAGCAGCGTGGACAGCACCGGGGAGCTGTTTTTT. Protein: CASSVDSTGELFF.

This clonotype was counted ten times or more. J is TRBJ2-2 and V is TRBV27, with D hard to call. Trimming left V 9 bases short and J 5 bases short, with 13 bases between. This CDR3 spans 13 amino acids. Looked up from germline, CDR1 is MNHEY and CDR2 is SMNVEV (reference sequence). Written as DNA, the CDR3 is TGTGCCAGTAAAAACCGAGAAACCGGGGAGCTGTTTTTT. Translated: CASKNRETGELFF.

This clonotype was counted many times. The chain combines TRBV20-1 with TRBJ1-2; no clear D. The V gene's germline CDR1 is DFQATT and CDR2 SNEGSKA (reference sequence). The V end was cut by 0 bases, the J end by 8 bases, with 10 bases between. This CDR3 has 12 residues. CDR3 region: CSARDATRGYTF. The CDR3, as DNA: TGCAGTGCTAGAGATGCCACCAGGGGCTACACCTTC.

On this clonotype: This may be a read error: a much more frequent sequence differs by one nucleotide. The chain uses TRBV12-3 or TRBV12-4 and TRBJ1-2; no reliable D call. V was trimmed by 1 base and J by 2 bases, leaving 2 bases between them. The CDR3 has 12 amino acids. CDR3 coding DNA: TGTGCCAGCAGTTTAGGGAACTATGGCTACACCTTC. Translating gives CASSLGNYGYTF.

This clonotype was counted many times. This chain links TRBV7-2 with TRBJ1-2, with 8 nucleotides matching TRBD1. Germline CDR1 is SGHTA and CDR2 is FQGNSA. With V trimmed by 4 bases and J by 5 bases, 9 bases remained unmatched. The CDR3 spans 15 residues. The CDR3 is CASSSTGTGQYGYTF. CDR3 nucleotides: TGTGCCAGCAGCTCCACCGGGACAGGACAATATGGCTACACCTTC. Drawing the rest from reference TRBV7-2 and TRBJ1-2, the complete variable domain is GAGVSQSPSNKVTEKGKDVELRCDPISGHTALYWYRQSLGQGLEFLIYFQGNSAPDKSGLPSDRFSAERTGGSVSTLTIQRTQQEDSAVYLCASSSTGTGQYGYTFGSGTRLTVV.

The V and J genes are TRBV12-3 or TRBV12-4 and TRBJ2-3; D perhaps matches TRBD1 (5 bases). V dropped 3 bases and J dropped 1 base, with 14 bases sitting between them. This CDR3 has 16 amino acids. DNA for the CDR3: TGTGCCAGCAGTTTCCTAGTAGGACACGGCACAGATACGCAGTATTTT. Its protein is CASSFLVGHGTDTQYF.

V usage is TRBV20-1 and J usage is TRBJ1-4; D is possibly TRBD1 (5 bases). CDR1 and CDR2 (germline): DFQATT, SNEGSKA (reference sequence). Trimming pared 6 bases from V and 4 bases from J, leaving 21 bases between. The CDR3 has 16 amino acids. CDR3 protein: CSADRGEGAGNEKLFF. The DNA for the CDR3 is TGCAGTGCCGATCGGGGCGAGGGCGCGGGTAATGAAAAACTGTTTTTT.

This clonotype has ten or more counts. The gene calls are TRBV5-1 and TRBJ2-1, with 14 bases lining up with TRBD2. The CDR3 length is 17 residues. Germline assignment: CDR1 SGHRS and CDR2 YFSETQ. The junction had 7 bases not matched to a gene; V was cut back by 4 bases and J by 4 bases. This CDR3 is CASSEGLAGALYNEQFF. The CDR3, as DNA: TGCGCCAGCAGCGAGGGACTAGCGGGGGCGCTGTACAATGAGCAGTTCTTC.

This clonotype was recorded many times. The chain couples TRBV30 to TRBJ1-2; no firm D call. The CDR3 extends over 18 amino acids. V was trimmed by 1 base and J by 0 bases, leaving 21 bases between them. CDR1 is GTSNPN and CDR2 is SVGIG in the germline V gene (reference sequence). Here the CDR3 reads CAWSARPIRLRANYGYTF. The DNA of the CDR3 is TGTGCCTGGAGTGCCCGACCCATCCGGTTGCGAGCTAACTATGGCTACACCTTC. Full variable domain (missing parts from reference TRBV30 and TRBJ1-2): SQTIHQWPATLVQPVGSPLSLECTVEGTSNPNLYWYRQAAGRGLQLLFYSVGIGQISSEVPQNLSASRPQDRQFILSSKKLLLSDSGFYLCAWSARPIRLRANYGYTFGSGTRLTVV.

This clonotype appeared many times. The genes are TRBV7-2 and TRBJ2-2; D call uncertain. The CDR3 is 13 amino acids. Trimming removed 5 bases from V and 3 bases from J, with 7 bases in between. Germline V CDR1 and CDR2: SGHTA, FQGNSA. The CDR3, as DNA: TGTGCCAGCAGCCCTCAGGACACCGGGGAGCTGTTTTTT. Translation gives CASSPQDTGELFF.

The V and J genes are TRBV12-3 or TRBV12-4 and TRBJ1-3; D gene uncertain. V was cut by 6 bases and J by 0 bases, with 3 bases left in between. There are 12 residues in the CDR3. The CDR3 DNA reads TGTGCCAGCAGAACCTCTGGAAACACCATATATTTT. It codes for CASRTSGNTIYF.

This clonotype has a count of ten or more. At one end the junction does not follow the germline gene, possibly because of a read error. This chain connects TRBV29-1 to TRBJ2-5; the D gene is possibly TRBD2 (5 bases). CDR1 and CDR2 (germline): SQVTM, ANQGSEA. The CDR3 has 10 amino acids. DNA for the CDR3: TGCAGCGTTGAAGATCCGAGGGTGGACTTC. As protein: CSVEDPRVDF. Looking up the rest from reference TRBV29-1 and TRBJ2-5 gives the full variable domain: SAVISQKPSRDICQRGTSLTIQCQVDSQVTMMFWYRQQPGQSLTLIATANQGSEATYESGFVIDKFPISRPNLTFSTLTVSNMSPEDSSIYLCSVEDPRVDFGPGTRLLVL.

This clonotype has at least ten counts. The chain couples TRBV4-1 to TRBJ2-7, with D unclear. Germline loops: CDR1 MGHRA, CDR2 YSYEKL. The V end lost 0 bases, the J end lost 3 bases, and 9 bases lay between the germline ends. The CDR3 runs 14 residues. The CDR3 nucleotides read TGCGCCAGCAGCCAAGAAAACTCCGGCTACGAGCAGTACGTC. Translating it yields CASSQENSGYEQYV.

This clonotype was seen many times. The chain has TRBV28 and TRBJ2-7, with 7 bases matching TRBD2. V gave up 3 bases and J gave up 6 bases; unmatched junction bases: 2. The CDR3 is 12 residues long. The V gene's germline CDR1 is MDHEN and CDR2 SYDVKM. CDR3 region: CASSLSGGEQYV. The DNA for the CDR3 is TGTGCCAGCAGTTTGTCGGGGGGCGAGCAGTACGTC.

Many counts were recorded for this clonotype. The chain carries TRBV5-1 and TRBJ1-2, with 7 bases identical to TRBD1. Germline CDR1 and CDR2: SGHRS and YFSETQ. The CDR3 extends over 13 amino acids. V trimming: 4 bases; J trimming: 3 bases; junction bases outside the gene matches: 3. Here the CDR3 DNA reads TGCGCCAGCAGCCGGGACAGAGACTATGGCTACACCTTC. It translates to CASSRDRDYGYTF.

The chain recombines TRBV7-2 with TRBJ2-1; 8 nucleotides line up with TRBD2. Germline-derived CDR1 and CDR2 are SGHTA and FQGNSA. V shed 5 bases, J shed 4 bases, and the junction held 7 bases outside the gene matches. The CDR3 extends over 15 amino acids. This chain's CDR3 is CASSGAGVLYNEQFF. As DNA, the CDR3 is TGTGCCAGCAGCGGAGCGGGAGTTCTTTACAATGAGCAGTTCTTC.

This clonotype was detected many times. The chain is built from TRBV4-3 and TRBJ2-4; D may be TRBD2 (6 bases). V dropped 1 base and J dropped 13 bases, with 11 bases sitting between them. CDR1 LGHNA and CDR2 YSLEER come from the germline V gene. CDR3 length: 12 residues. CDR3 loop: CASSQGWGLQYF. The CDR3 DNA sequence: TGCGCCAGCAGCCAAGGGTGGGGACTGCAGTACTTC.

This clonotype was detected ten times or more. As DNA, the CDR3 is TGTGCCACCAGCAGAGAGGACAGAAAAGAGACCCAGTACTTC. It specifies CATSREDRKETQYF. This chain connects TRBV15 to TRBJ2-5; a possible D gene is TRBD1 (6 bases). The CDR3 is 14 amino acids. V dropped 0 bases and J dropped 3 bases, with 8 bases sitting between them. Germline loops: CDR1 LNHNV, CDR2 YYDKDF (reference sequence). The full variable domain, in which reference TRBV15 and TRBJ2-5 provide the parts outside the CDR3, is DAMVIQNPRYQVTQFGKPVTLSCSQTLNHNVMYWYQQKSSQAPKLLFHYYDKDFNNEADTPDNFQSRRPNTSFCFLDIRSPGLGDTAMYLCATSREDRKETQYFGPGTRLLVL.

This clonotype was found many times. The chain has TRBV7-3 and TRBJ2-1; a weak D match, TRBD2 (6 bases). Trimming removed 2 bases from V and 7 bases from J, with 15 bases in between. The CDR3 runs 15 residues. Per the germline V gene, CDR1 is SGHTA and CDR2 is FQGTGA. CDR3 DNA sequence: TGTGCCAGCAGCTTAGGTGGTCCAGGAGGGAATGAGCAGTTCTTC. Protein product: CASSLGGPGGNEQFF. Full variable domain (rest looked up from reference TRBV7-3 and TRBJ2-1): GAGVSQTPSNKVTEKGKYVELRCDPISGHTALYWYRQSLGQGPEFLIYFQGTGAADDSGLPNDRFFAVRPEGSVSTLKIQRTERGDSAVYLCASSLGGPGGNEQFFGPGTRLTVL.

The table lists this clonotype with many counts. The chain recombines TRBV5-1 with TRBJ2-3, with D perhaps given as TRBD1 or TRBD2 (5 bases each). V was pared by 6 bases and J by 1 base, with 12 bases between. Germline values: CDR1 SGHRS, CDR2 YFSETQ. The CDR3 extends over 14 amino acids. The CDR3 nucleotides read TGCGCCAGCAAGTCGGGGCAGGGCACAGATACGCAGTATTTT. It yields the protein CASKSGQGTDTQYF.

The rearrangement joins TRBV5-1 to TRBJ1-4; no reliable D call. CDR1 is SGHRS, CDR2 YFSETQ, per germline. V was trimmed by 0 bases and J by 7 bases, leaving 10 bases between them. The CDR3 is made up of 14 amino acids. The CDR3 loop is CASSLGDWREKLFF. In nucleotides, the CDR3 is TGCGCCAGCAGCTTGGGTGACTGGCGTGAAAAACTGTTTTTT.

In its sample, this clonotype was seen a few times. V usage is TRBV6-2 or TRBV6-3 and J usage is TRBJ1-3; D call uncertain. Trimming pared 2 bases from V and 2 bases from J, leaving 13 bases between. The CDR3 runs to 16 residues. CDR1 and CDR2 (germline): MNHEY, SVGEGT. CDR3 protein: CASSYGGPAAGNTIYF. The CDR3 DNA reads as TGTGCCAGCAGTTACGGAGGCCCTGCGGCTGGAAACACCATATATTTT.

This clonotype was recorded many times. The CDR3 region is CASSSPGPDTQYF. The CDR3 DNA reads TGCGCCAGCAGCTCCCCAGGGCCAGATACGCAGTATTTT. This rearrangement joins TRBV5-1 to TRBJ2-3; D may be TRBD1 (5 bases). With 3 bases removed from V and 4 bases from J, the gap between germline ends came to 9 bases. Germline V gene lookup returns CDR1 SGHRS and CDR2 YFSETQ. The length of the CDR3 is 13 residues.

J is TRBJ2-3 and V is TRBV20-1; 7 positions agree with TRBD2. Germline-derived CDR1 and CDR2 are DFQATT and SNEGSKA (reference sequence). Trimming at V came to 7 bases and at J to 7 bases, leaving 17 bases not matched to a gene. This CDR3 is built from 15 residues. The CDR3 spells CSGTSSGDDLNTQYF. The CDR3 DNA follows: TGCAGTGGGACCTCAAGCGGGGATGACCTGAATACGCAGTATTTT.